These T cell receptor beta chains were read from a single sample in a study of spatial heterogeneity in lung cancer. Each CDR3 protein is one row after TCRdb ran MiXCR on the 5' RACE reads. The repertoire holds some 110,000 distinct CDR3 sequences, with 12% as singletons. The sequences come from PBMCs, collected at follow-up. Receptors were obtained from a male donor with early-stage non-small cell lung cancer. The conserved cysteine and the conserved F or W are not part of the CDR3 here.

TRBV7-9,TRBJ1-2,ASSLAGTVYGYT
TRBV20-1,TRBJ1-5,SVRQGTGNQPQH
TRBV20-1,TRBJ2-7,SARSRDRDYEQY
TRBV2,TRBJ2-5,ASSPGTGTFKTQY
TRBV6-5,TRBJ1-1,ASSRQGDNTEAF
TRBV20-1,TRBJ2-7,SAPRQKTTYEQY
TRBV7-2,TRBJ2-1,ASSSTSGGGNEQF
TRBV6-2/TRBV6-3,TRBJ2-1,ASSFDRSSYNEQF
TRBV10-2,TRBJ2-5,ASSEALMKETQY
TRBV5-1,TRBJ2-1,ASSQRATTSYNEQF
TRBV7-3,TRBJ2-3,ASSSDRTTDTQY
TRBV27,TRBJ2-7,ASRRWTSGGDEQY
TRBV12-3/TRBV12-4,TRBJ1-5,ASSRTGKHSQPQH
TRBV15,TRBJ1-1,ATAVRGLNTEAF
TRBV12-3/TRBV12-4,TRBJ1-2,ASSLAAGRNGYT
TRBV6-6,TRBJ1-5,ASSYRVVGNQPQH
TRBV10-3,TRBJ1-1,AISTTDEAF
TRBV28,TRBJ1-5,ASRTPTGKNQPQH
TRBV30,TRBJ1-4,AWSVDRPSLATNEKLF
TRBV7-8,TRBJ2-5,ASSSRGADQETQY
TRBV4-3,TRBJ1-1,ASSQDQGATEAF
TRBV7-2,TRBJ2-7,ASSSPLYEQY
TRBV19,TRBJ2-7,ASRSATHEQY
TRBV27,TRBJ2-3,ASSLSTSGGNTQY
TRBV6-4,TRBJ2-1,ASSAEGQLPMV
TRBV4-1,TRBJ2-3,ASSQGVNGGLTDTQY
TRBV4-3,TRBJ2-5,ASSQARAGETQY
TRBV6-5,TRBJ2-7,ASRTGDKEQY
TRBV30,TRBJ2-7,AWRASGTPVQY
TRBV6-5,TRBJ2-1,AVMPGISYNEQF
TRBV5-1,TRBJ1-2,ASSPTGGTGYT
TRBV3-1,TRBJ1-4,ASSQDPGTNEKLF
TRBV2,TRBJ2-7,ASSSGYSNEQY
TRBV20-1,TRBJ2-3,SARERGQGYTDTQY
TRBV4-1,TRBJ1-2,ASSHPAGGNYGYT
TRBV24-1,TRBJ1-2,ATSEGTGSHGYT
TRBV20-1,TRBJ2-7,SASDRGTTFEQY
TRBV7-6,TRBJ2-5,ASSLEAGGPGETQY
TRBV19,TRBJ2-1,ASSTGQGGYNEQF
TRBV18,TRBJ1-4,ASSPQAGANEKLF
TRBV7-9,TRBJ2-1,ASSFPGQF
TRBV12-3/TRBV12-4,TRBJ2-3,ASSPLESGGCDTQY
TRBV10-3,TRBJ1-5,AISESQGGNQPQH
TRBV29-1,TRBJ1-1,SVVPFGNTEAF
TRBV20-1,TRBJ1-3,SAMEPKGLSGNTIY
TRBV7-9,TRBJ1-3,ASSPSVTASSGNTIY
TRBV30,TRBJ2-1,AWSRGLEAADEQF
TRBV5-1,TRBJ1-1,ASSLDNPTGGTEAF
TRBV28,TRBJ1-6,ASSWITGVNSPLH